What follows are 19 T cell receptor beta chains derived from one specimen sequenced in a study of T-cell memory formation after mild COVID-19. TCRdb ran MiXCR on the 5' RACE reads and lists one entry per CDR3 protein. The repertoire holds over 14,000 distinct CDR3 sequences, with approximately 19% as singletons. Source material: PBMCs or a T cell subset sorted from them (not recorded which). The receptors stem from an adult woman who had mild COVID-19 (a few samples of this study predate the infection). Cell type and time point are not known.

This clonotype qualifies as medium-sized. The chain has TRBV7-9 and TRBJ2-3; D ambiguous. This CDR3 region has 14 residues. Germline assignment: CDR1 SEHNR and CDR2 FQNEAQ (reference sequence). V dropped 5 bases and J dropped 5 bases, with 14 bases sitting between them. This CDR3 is CASSLSFGQDTQYF. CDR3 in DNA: TGTGCCAGCAGCCTTAGCTTCGGGCAAGATACGCAGTATTTT.

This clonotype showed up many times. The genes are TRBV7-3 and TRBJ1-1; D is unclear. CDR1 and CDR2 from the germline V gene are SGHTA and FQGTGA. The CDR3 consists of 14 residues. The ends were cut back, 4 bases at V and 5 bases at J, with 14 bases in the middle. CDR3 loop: CASSSEDMRTEAFF. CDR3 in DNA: TGTGCCAGCAGCTCCGAGGATATGAGAACTGAAGCTTTCTTT.

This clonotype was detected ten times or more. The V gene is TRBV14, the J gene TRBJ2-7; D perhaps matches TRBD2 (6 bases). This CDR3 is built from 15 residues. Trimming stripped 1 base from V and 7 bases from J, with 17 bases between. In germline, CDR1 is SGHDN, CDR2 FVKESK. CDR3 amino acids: CASSQALRGPGEQYF. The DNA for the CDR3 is TGTGCCAGCAGCCAAGCTTTGCGGGGCCCTGGAGAGCAGTACTTC.

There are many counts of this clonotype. In DNA, the CDR3 is TGTGCCAGCAGTTACCCCGGCCAGACCTTTTTTGAGCAGTACTTC. It translates to CASSYPGQTFFEQYF. This chain joins TRBV6-5 and TRBJ2-7, with unresolved D. V was clipped by 2 bases and J by 7 bases, with 18 bases between them. Germline CDR1 and CDR2: MNHEY and SVGAGI. This CDR3 has 15 amino acids.

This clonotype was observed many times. The DNA for the CDR3 is TGTGCCGTGAAGGATCCCCGGGACACGCGAGACGAGCAGTACTTC. The encoded protein is CAVKDPRDTRDEQYF. This chain connects TRBV10-3 to TRBJ2-7, with D possibly matching TRBD1 (6 bases). This CDR3 region has 15 residues. Germline assignment: CDR1 ENHRY and CDR2 SYGVKD. Trimming removed 11 bases at V and 5 bases at J, with 25 bases between.

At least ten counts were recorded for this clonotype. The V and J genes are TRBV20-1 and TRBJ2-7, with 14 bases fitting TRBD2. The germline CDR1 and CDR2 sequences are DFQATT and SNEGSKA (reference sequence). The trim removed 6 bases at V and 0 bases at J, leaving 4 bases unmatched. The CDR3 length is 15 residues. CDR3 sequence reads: CSARLAGGPSYEQYF. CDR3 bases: TGCAGTGCCAGACTAGCGGGAGGGCCCTCCTACGAGCAGTACTTC.

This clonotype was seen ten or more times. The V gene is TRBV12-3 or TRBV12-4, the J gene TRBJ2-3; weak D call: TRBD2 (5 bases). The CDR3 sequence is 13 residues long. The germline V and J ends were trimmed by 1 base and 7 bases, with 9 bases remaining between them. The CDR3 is CASSLVRGNTQYF. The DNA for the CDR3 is TGTGCCAGCAGTTTAGTACGGGGAAATACGCAGTATTTT.

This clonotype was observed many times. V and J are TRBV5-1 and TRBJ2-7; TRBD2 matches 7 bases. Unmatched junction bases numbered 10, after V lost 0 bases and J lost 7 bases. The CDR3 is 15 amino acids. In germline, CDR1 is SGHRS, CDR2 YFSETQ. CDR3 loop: CASSLAAGESGEQYF. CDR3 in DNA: TGCGCCAGCAGCTTGGCGGCGGGAGAATCGGGGGAGCAGTACTTC.

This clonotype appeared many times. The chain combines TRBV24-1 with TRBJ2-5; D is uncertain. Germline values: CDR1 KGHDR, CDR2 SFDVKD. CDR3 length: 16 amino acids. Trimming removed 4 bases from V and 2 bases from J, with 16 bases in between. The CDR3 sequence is CATSERNLGIQETQYF. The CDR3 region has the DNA TGTGCCACCAGTGAACGTAACCTAGGGATTCAAGAGACCCAGTACTTC.

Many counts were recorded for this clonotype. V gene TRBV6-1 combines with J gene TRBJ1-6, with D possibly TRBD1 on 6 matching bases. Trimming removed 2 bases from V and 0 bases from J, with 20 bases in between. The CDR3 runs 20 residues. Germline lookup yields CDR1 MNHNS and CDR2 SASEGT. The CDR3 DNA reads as TGTGCCAGCAGTGAACGGACAGACGGAGCTCCCAGCTCCTATAATTCACCCCTCCACTTT. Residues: CASSERTDGAPSSYNSPLHF.

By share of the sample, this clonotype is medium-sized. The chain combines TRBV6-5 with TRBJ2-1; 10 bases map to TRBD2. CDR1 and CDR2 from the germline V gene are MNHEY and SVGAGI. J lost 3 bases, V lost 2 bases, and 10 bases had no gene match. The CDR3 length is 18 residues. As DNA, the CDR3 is TGTGCCAGCAGTTACCGCCACCACGGACTAGCGGACTACAATGAGCAGTTCTTC. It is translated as CASSYRHHGLADYNEQFF.

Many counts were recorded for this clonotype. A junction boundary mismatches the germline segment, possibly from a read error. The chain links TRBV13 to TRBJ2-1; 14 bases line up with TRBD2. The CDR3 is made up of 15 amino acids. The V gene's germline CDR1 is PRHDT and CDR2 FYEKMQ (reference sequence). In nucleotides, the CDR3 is TGTGCCAGCAGCCTAGGACTAGCGGGGGGCCCTGAGCAGTTCTTC. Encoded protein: CASSLGLAGGPEQFF.

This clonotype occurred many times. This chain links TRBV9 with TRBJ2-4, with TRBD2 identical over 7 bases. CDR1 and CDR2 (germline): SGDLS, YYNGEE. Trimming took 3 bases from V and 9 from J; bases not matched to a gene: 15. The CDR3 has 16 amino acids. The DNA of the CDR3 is TGTGCCAGCAGCGGAGGAGCCGGGACTAACGTCGGCATTCAGTACTTC. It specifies CASSGGAGTNVGIQYF.

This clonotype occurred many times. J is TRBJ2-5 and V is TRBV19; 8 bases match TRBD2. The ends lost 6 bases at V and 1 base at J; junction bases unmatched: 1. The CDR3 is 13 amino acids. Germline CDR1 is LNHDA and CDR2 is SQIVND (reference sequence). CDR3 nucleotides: TGTGCCAGTAGCGGGAGGGCCCAAGAGACCCAGTACTTC. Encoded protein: CASSGRAQETQYF.

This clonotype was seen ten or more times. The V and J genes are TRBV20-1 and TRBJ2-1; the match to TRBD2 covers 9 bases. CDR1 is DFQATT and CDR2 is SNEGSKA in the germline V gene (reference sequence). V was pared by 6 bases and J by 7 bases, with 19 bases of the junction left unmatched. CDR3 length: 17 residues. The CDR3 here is CSATFGGAGGPWNEQFF. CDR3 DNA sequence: TGCAGTGCCACCTTCGGAGGGGCGGGAGGGCCATGGAATGAGCAGTTCTTC.

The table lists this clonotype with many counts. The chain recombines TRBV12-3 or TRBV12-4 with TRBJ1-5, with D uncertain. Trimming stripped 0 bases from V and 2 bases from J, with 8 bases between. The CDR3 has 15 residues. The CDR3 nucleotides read TGTGCCAGCAGTTTAGCGGGTCGCGGCAATCAGCCCCAGCATTTT. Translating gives CASSLAGRGNQPQHF.

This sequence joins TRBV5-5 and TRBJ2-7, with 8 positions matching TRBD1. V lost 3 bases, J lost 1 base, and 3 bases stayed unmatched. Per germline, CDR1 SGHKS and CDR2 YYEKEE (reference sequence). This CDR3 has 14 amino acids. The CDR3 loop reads CASSSGGRSYEQYV. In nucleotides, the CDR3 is TGTGCCAGCAGCTCAGGGGGCCGTTCCTACGAGCAGTACGTC.

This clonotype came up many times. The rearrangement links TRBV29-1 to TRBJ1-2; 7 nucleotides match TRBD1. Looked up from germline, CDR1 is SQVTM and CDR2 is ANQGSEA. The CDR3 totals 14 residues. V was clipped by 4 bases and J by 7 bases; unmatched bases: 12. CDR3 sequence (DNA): TGCAGCGTTGCCCCCTCGACAGGGCCCCGTGGCTACACCTTC. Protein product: CSVAPSTGPRGYTF.

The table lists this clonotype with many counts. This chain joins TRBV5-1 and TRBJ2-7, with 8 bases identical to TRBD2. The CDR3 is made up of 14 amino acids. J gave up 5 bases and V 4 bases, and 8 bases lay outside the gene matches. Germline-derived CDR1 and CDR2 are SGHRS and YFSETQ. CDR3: CASSTGLGADEQYF. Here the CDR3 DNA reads TGCGCCAGCAGCACGGGACTAGGTGCTGACGAGCAGTACTTC.